This T cell receptor beta chain was retrieved from a study of spatial heterogeneity in lung cancer. On the study more broadly: Matched bulk RNA-seq gave a T cell module score that correlated strongly with tumor-region TCR transcript counts.

The V gene's germline CDR1 is DFQATT and CDR2 SNEGSKA (reference sequence). This CDR3 has 13 residues. The V gene lost 0 bases and the J gene lost 8 bases, with 13 bases spanning the gap. TCRdb called the 5' RACE reads again in MiXCR, with one record for every CDR3 protein. The sample shows 14,000 or so distinct CDR3 sequences, about 4.8% of them seen only once. The time point: sample taken at primary tumor resection. Without sorting, whole RNA was sequenced from tumor, nontumor lung or frozen PBMC. In its sample, this clonotype was seen many times. Its specificity is not known. Because the library targeted alpha chains, this beta chain is an off-target read whose size means little. Study-level points and caveats: How many expanded intratumoral alpha and beta TCRs were present tracked the tumor mutation count, which was a count of nonsynonymous mutations. For tumor T cells, estimated coverage reached only around 7% (alpha) and over 11% (beta).

This chain connects TRBV20-1 to TRBJ1-2; unclear D gene. This clonotype was obtained from a female donor with early-stage non-small cell lung cancer. Sequenced material: lung tumor tissue, taken at surgery. The CDR3 here is CSARDGVGVGYTF. In nucleotides, the CDR3 is TGCAGTGCTAGAGACGGAGTCGGGGTCGGCTACACCTTC.